The T cell receptor (beta chain) under discussion was sequenced for a study of CXCR3-negative and CXCR3-positive naive CD8 T cells. Study-level points and caveats: Comparison of naive cells showed more hydrophobic TRB CDR3s in CXCR3-positive than in CXCR3-negative naive cells.

This CDR3 region has 14 residues. Per the germline V gene, CDR1 is SQVTM and CDR2 is ANQGSEA. In the case of this clonotype: Its antigen is not known.

The TRB libraries of cDNA were built by UMI-labeled 5' RACE. Using the 5' RACE reads, TCRdb records one entry per CDR3 protein without DNA. This repertoire comprises roughly 89,000 distinct CDR3 sequences; its ten largest clones make up 1.5% to 2%. The chain joins TRBV29-1 to TRBJ2-7. Sequenced: naive CXCR3- CD8+ T cells from blood. Subset defined: CD45RO-CCR7+CD27+CD95- naive CD8+ T cells lacking CXCR3 (TNR3-). This clonotype was obtained from a human donor in good health. Some clones in this sample may be carry-over from other donors' samples. This CDR3 reads CSAEASGGSYEQYF.